A selection of T cell receptor beta chains follows, all from one sample in a study of regulatory T cells in long-lasting Graves disease. TCRdb used MiXCR to reprocess the multiplex PCR reads, holding one entry per CDR3 protein. The data contain over 650,000 distinct CDR3 sequences, about 30% of them singletons. Source: peripheral blood mononuclear cells (PBMCs), taken when the disease was refractory, from a patient treated with antithyroid drugs. All receptors come from a female donor with Graves disease. The CDR3 runs from the conserved cysteine through the conserved F or W. Each record gives: clone size, V gene, D gene, J gene, CDR3 DNA, CDR3 protein. The D gene is left open where the match is weak. Only some rows state a clone size, as once, few, many or a class for expanded clones.

few	TRBV12-3/TRBV12-4	TRBD1	TRBJ1-5	TGTGCCAGCAGCTCGGGGGGACAGGTAATAAATCAGCCCCAGCATTTT	CASSSGGQVINQPQHF
few	TRBV5-8	-	TRBJ2-1	TGTGCCAGCAGGTCTTACTCCCACAATGAGCAGTTCTTC	CASRSYSHNEQFF
-	TRBV27	-	TRBJ1-1	TGTGCCAGCAGTTTATTGGGAAGGGCGAGGAGCACTGAAGCTTTCTTT	CASSLLGRARSTEAFF
few	TRBV12-3/TRBV12-4	TRBD1	TRBJ2-7	TGTGCCAGCACCCAACAGGGGGCCCCCTACGAGCAGTACTTC	CASTQQGAPYEQYF
many	TRBV27	-	TRBJ1-1	TGTGCCAGCAGTTTATCAGACACTAAGGGAGCTTTCTTT	CASSLSDTKGAFF
few	TRBV12-3/TRBV12-4	TRBD2	TRBJ2-2	TGTGCCAGCAGTATCAGGGGGCTAGCGGGAGTCATCGGGGAGCTGTTTTTT	CASSIRGLAGVIGELFF
few	TRBV2	-	TRBJ2-1	TGTGCCAGCAGTGGACTGGGATCCTACAATGAGCAGTTCTTC	CASSGLGSYNEQFF
few	TRBV11-2	TRBD2	TRBJ2-7	TGTGCCAGCAGCTTATTGGCTAGCGGGAGGGGGATGTACTTC	CASSLLASGRGMYF
-	TRBV7-2	TRBD1	TRBJ2-5	TGTGCCAGCAGCACAGCCCCGACAGGGCAAGAGACCCAGTACTTC	CASSTAPTGQETQYF
many	TRBV28	-	TRBJ1-2	TGTGCCAGCAGTCCCGCCCTAACAGATGGCTACACCTTC	CASSPALTDGYTF
-	TRBV11-1	-	TRBJ1-1	TGTGCCAGCAGCTTCGGAGCGGCTGAAGCTTTCTTT	CASSFGAAEAFF
few	TRBV30	-	TRBJ1-2	TGTGCCTGGACCGATTCTTATGGCTACACCTTC	CAWTDSYGYTF
few	TRBV19	TRBD1	TRBJ1-5	TGTGCCAGTAGTCTGGGACAGATTCAGCCCCAGCATTTT	CASSLGQIQPQHF
few	TRBV20-1	-	TRBJ1-4	TGCAGTGCAACGTATGGAGGGACAACTAATGAAAAACTGTTTTTT	CSATYGGTTNEKLFF
-	TRBV11-2	-	TRBJ2-5	TGTGCCAGCAGCTTAAATCGGGGAACTGGGACCCAGTACTTC	CASSLNRGTGTQYF
few	TRBV6-1	-	TRBJ2-5	TGTGCCAGCAGTCTCTGGATACAAGAGACCCAGTACTTC	CASSLWIQETQYF
-	TRBV5-1	-	TRBJ1-2	TGCGCCAGCAGCAATTTTAGCTTCCGCTATGGCTACACCTTC	CASSNFSFRYGYTF
-	TRBV28	-	TRBJ1-6	TGTGCCAGCAGTTTAGGACAGTATGATTCACCCCTCCACTTT	CASSLGQYDSPLHF
few	TRBV28	-	TRBJ1-5	TGTGCCAGCAGTTTCATTACAGGGTATCAGCCCCAGCATTTT	CASSFITGYQPQHF
many	TRBV2	-	TRBJ2-5	TGTGCCAGCAAAGTCGGGGCAGGGTCGTTCGAGACCCAGTACTTC	CASKVGAGSFETQYF
-	TRBV19	-	TRBJ1-1	TGTGCCACCTCGGACGGCTTGAACGCTGAAGCTTTCTTT	CATSDGLNAEAFF
-	TRBV11-1	-	TRBJ1-1	TGTGCCAGCAGCTTGACCGAGGGAATGAACACTGAAGCTTTCTTT	CASSLTEGMNTEAFF
-	TRBV5-1	-	TRBJ1-2	TGCGCCAGCACCCCCTCCGGGACACTGGCTCTCTATGGCTACACCTTC	CASTPSGTLALYGYTF
-	TRBV6-9	-	TRBJ1-1	TGTACCAGCAGTTACTCATTTCAGAGGAGGACTGAAGCTTTCTTT	CTSSYSFQRRTEAFF
-	TRBV11-2	-	TRBJ1-2	TGTGCCAGCAGCTTAGAGACCTGGGCGGGGCGGGCCGACGGCTACACCTTC	CASSLETWAGRADGYTF
few	TRBV29-1	TRBD1	TRBJ1-1	TGCAGCGTTGGTCCGGGACAGGATAACACTGAAGCTTTCTTT	CSVGPGQDNTEAFF
few	TRBV29-1	-	TRBJ1-3	TGCAGCGTTGAGACAGGACGCTCTGGAAACACCATATATTTT	CSVETGRSGNTIYF
few	TRBV12-3/TRBV12-4	TRBD2	TRBJ2-7	TGTGCCAGCACCATAACCAGCGGGAGGGCGAACGAGCAGTACTTC	CASTITSGRANEQYF
-	TRBV20-1	-	TRBJ1-5	TGCAGTGCACTTTCGGTCAGGCTGCAAGGGCCAAGGGGCAATCAGCCCCAGCATTTT	CSALSVRLQGPRGNQPQHF
-	TRBV20-1	-	TRBJ1-6	TGCAGTGCTTGGGGGGGAACCAATTCACCCCTCCACTTT	CSAWGGTNSPLHF
-	TRBV5-6	-	TRBJ1-2	TGTGCCAGCAGCTCGGGCCTACCGGGGAAGGACCCCTATGGCTACACCTTC	CASSSGLPGKDPYGYTF
few	TRBV27	-	TRBJ1-1	TGTGCCAGCAGTTTAGGTTTTCGCGGGCCCCCACGGGACACTGAAGCTTTCTTT	CASSLGFRGPPRDTEAFF
-	TRBV20-1	-	TRBJ1-2	TGCAGTGCCCCTACTCTGGACAGAAGCTACACCTTC	CSAPTLDRSYTF
few	TRBV7-2	-	TRBJ2-7	TGTGCCAGCAGCTATAGGGGGGCCCCGGAAGGTTACGAGCAGTACTTC	CASSYRGAPEGYEQYF
-	TRBV12-5	TRBD2	TRBJ2-7	TGTGCTAGTGGTGCCCGGGGGTTAGCGGGTTCCGGCGAGCAGTACTTC	CASGARGLAGSGEQYF
-	TRBV7-2	TRBD1	TRBJ1-1	TGTGCCAGCAGCGAACCCGCCGGGACAGGACCCATGAACACTGAAGCTTTCTTT	CASSEPAGTGPMNTEAFF
-	TRBV6-5	-	TRBJ1-3	TGTGCCAGCTGTTCCCAGGCGCAACACTCTGGAAACACCATATATTTT	CASCSQAQHSGNTIYF
few	TRBV7-9	-	TRBJ1-2	TGTGCCAGCAGCGATACATCGGTAACCTATGGCTACACCTTC	CASSDTSVTYGYTF
-	TRBV5-6	TRBD2	TRBJ2-7	TGTGCCAGCAGCTGGGACCAGACTAGCGGGAGTTACGAGCAGTACTTC	CASSWDQTSGSYEQYF
many	TRBV6-5	TRBD1	TRBJ1-1	TGTGCCAGCAGTTCGGACAGGACTGAAGCTTTCTTT	CASSSDRTEAFF
-	TRBV25-1	TRBD1	TRBJ1-2	TGTGCCAGCAGTGAATATGACAGGGTTAAAGGCTACACCTTC	CASSEYDRVKGYTF
few	TRBV7-9	TRBD2	TRBJ2-7	TGTGCCAGCAGCTTATGCGGGAGGGGCTACGAGCAGTACTTC	CASSLCGRGYEQYF
-	TRBV9	-	TRBJ2-5	TGTGCCAGCAGCGTAGATCAGGGAAGGGGAGAGACCCAGTACTTC	CASSVDQGRGETQYF
-	TRBV4-2	TRBD1	TRBJ1-2	TGTGCCAGCAGCCAGACAGGGAATCTCTATGGCTACACCTTC	CASSQTGNLYGYTF
-	TRBV12-3/TRBV12-4	-	TRBJ2-7	TGTGCCAGCAGTTTAGACTCGGCAAGATACGAGCAGTACTTC	CASSLDSARYEQYF
-	TRBV6-2/TRBV6-3	-	TRBJ1-5	TGTGCCAGCAGAGGGCTTGTGGGGGTTGGGCCCCAGCATTTT	CASRGLVGVGPQHF
many	TRBV27	TRBD1	TRBJ2-7	TGTGCCAGCAGTTCCTCCCCGACAGGGTTCTACGAGCAGTACTTC	CASSSSPTGFYEQYF
-	TRBV6-2/TRBV6-3	TRBD1	TRBJ2-7	TGTGCCAGCAGTCTCAAGGGCAGACAGGGCTTGGGCGAGCAGTACTTC	CASSLKGRQGLGEQYF
many	TRBV6-1	-	TRBJ2-7	TGTGCCAGCAGTGAATATATGTTCGGGACACCGCCGGAGGGATACGAGCAGTACTTC	CASSEYMFGTPPEGYEQYF
few	TRBV20-1	-	TRBJ1-2	TGCAGTGCCAGGACGGATTTTTATGGCTACACCTTC	CSARTDFYGYTF
few	TRBV19	-	TRBJ1-1	TGTGCCAGTAGCCATTCGGACACCCTTACTGAAGCTTTCTTT	CASSHSDTLTEAFF
-	TRBV19	-	TRBJ2-5	TGTGCCAGTAGTATGACGCTCCTCAGGGCCCGGCAAGAGACCCAGTACTTC	CASSMTLLRARQETQYF
-	TRBV6-1	-	TRBJ1-6	TGTGCCAGCAGTGAAGGGGGTAGGAAGGGGCGATCACCCCTCCACTTT	CASSEGGRKGRSPLHF
-	TRBV6-2/TRBV6-3	-	TRBJ1-1	TGTGCCAGCAGAGAGTCCTACAGGGTAATGAACACTGAAGCTTTCTTT	CASRESYRVMNTEAFF